Listed below are T cell receptor beta chains from one sample, sequenced in a study of regulatory T cells in long-lasting Graves disease. TCRdb called the multiplex PCR reads again in MiXCR, with one record for every CDR3 protein. The table has hundreds of thousands of distinct CDR3 sequences, roughly 16% seen once; the top ten hold 22%. Sequenced material: peripheral blood mononuclear cells (PBMCs), taken at new diagnosis, from a patient treated with antithyroid drugs. All receptors come from a female donor with Graves disease. Both conserved end residues are part of each CDR3. D genes are given only for firm matches. Size values are once, few and many counts, or a class for expanded clones, and some rows have none.

TRBJ1-2	TRBV27	few	NA	TGTGCCAGCAGTGTTCAGAGATCGGGGGGCGATGGCTACACCTTC	CASSVQRSGGDGYTF
TRBJ2-7	TRBV30	few	NA	TGTGCCTGGAGTAGGAAGGACACTTACTCCTACGAGCAGTACTTC	CAWSRKDTYSYEQYF
TRBJ1-1	TRBV12-3/TRBV12-4	NA	NA	TGTGCCAGCAGTGAACGCCGGCAGGGGAACACTGAAGCTTTCTTT	CASSERRQGNTEAFF
TRBJ1-2	TRBV12-3/TRBV12-4	many	NA	TGTGCCAGCAAGAAAACCTTCTATGGCTACACCTTC	CASKKTFYGYTF
TRBJ2-2	TRBV11-2	few	TRBD1	TGTGCCAGCAGTTTCACCGGGACAGGGGTTTTCATCGGGGAGCTGTTTTTT	CASSFTGTGVFIGELFF
TRBJ2-2	TRBV12-3/TRBV12-4	many	NA	TGTGCCAGCAGTAGAGGGGCTCTTTGGGAGCTGTTTTTT	CASSRGALWELFF
TRBJ2-1	TRBV2	many	NA	TGTGCCAGCAGAGAGTCACTCTACTGGGGTGAGCAGTTCTTC	CASRESLYWGEQFF
TRBJ2-7	TRBV10-3	many	NA	TGTGCCACCCCGCTACCCGGGACAAATCCCCCGGGCGAGCAGTACTTC	CATPLPGTNPPGEQYF
TRBJ1-5	TRBV20-1	many	NA	TGCAGTGCTAGGGACAGTGCGCCCTCCCCCAATCAGCCCCAGCATTTT	CSARDSAPSPNQPQHF
TRBJ1-3	TRBV15	many	TRBD1	TGTGCCACCAGCAGCCGACAGGGAGGTTCTGGAAACACCATATATTTT	CATSSRQGGSGNTIYF
TRBJ1-1	TRBV3-1	many	NA	TGTGCCAGCAGCCAAGTAAATATCTGGACGGACACTGAAGCTTTCTTT	CASSQVNIWTDTEAFF
TRBJ2-3	TRBV20-1	many	TRBD2	TGCAGTGCCCCGGGACTAGCGGGTGGCACAGATACGCAGTATTTT	CSAPGLAGGTDTQYF
TRBJ1-2	TRBV29-1	many	NA	TGCAGCGTTGAAGATAATGGGGGCTACACCTTC	CSVEDNGGYTF
TRBJ2-6	TRBV15	NA	NA	TGTGCCACCAGCAGCCCGGGACGCTCCTCTGGGGCCAACGTCCTGACTTTC	CATSSPGRSSGANVLTF
TRBJ2-1	TRBV6-2/TRBV6-3	few	TRBD1	TGTGCCAGCCTCGGACAGGGCGGTGAGCAGTTCTTC	CASLGQGGEQFF
TRBJ2-5	TRBV20-1	many	NA	TGCAGTGCTAGTCCTGCGATGCCTCCCGAGACCCAGTACTTC	CSASPAMPPETQYF
TRBJ1-1	TRBV6-2/TRBV6-3	many	NA	TGTGCCAGCAGTACTCTACAGGGCGACACTGAAGCTTTCTTT	CASSTLQGDTEAFF
TRBJ1-1	TRBV9	few	TRBD1	TGTGCCAGCAGCGTAGCAGGGGGAACCACTGAAGCTTTCTTT	CASSVAGGTTEAFF
TRBJ2-7	TRBV7-2	many	NA	TGTGCCAGCAGCCTAGCAGTTGGTACCGGACACGAGCAGTACTTC	CASSLAVGTGHEQYF
TRBJ2-7	TRBV12-3/TRBV12-4	many	TRBD2	TGTGCCAGCGTTGCTAGCGGGAGCTTAAACCCCTACGAGCAGTACTTC	CASVASGSLNPYEQYF
TRBJ1-1	TRBV6-2/TRBV6-3	NA	NA	TGTGCCAGCAGTGAAAAGGCGGGGGAGGGCGGCACTGAAGCTTTCTTT	CASSEKAGEGGTEAFF
TRBJ1-5	TRBV12-3/TRBV12-4	many	NA	TGTGCCAGCAGTTTGCACGGCAATCAGCCCCAGCATTTT	CASSLHGNQPQHF
TRBJ2-7	TRBV5-6	many	TRBD2	TGTGCCAGCAGCCCAGCGGGATCGAGCCACTACGAGCAGTACTTC	CASSPAGSSHYEQYF
TRBJ2-1	TRBV24-1	NA	NA	TGTGCCACCAGTAGGGACTCCTCCTCCTACAATGAGCAGTTCTTC	CATSRDSSSYNEQFF
TRBJ2-1	TRBV28	NA	TRBD1	TGTGCCAGCAGTTTCGGGGACAGGAATGAGCAGTTCTTC	CASSFGDRNEQFF
TRBJ2-2	TRBV12-3/TRBV12-4	many	NA	TGTGCCAGTACAGGGTTAAGGAACACCGGGGAGCTGTTTTTT	CASTGLRNTGELFF
TRBJ1-5	TRBV18	many	NA	TGTGCCAGCTCACCTAATAGGGAGCAGCCCCAGCATTTT	CASSPNREQPQHF
TRBJ2-7	TRBV27	many	TRBD2	TGTGCCAGCAGCTCTAGCGGGATAGCGTACGAGCAGTACTTC	CASSSSGIAYEQYF
TRBJ1-1	TRBV12-3/TRBV12-4	NA	NA	TGTGCCAGCAGTTTAGGGGAGAGAGCTTTCTTT	CASSLGERAFF
TRBJ2-5	TRBV20-1	many	NA	TGCAGTGCTAGAGGGGACGTCGTCCAAGAGACCCAGTACTTC	CSARGDVVQETQYF
TRBJ2-5	TRBV20-1	many	TRBD2	TGCAGTGCTAGAAGTCCTAGCGGGAGTAAGCAAGAGACCCAGTACTTC	CSARSPSGSKQETQYF
TRBJ2-1	TRBV3-1	NA	TRBD2	TGTGCCAGCAGCCAAGCACTAGCGGGGGGGCTCGGGCAGTTCTTC	CASSQALAGGLGQFF